This T cell receptor beta chain emerged from a study of cytomegalovirus exposure and HLA in healthy donors (dated by TCRdb to about 2017). Describing the broader study: According to an earlier analysis of several hundred of the donors, about 179 million T cells yielded approximately 120 million unique TCR beta sequences and 276 Gb of sequence data. The aim of the study was to test whether cataloging public T cell receptors could identify signatures of past pathogen exposure. The study used immunosequencing to profile the T cell repertoires of more than 650 subjects and linked those repertoires to cytomegalovirus serostatus. The later analysis used no new phenotypic data to find candidate immune exposures, relying instead on TCR beta sequences and their occurrence across donors. To decide whether each TCR beta V gene segment behaved as functional or pseudogenic, an earlier analysis of 587 of the donors relied on high-throughput TCR beta sequencing. Along with the roughly 700-subject first cohort, a separate validation cohort of over a hundred different subjects was used. Of the roughly 410 genotyped donors, less than 85% were placed in the genetic ancestry cluster associated with self-reported Caucasian donors. To predict cytomegalovirus infection status, the study combined high-throughput TCR immunosequencing, statistical association of individual TCRs with disease status, and machine learning. Roughly 300 gigabases of sequencing data and 70 million to 100 million unique TCR sequences made up an early release that covered approximately 650 HLA-typed donors. Roughly five DR-DQ haplotypes were handled as single units for association and clustering because linkage in the cohort was strong. A later analysis re-examined previously published TCR beta repertoires from roughly 720 donors and added high-resolution HLA genotyping to investigate patterns of TCR occurrence. HLA typing covered class I and class II loci at four-digit resolution. Alongside the repertoire data, information on donor age, sex, ethnicity and CMV serostatus was compiled. Among some 410 genotyped donors of the cohort, an average of around 240,000 unique TCR beta nucleotide sequences were sequenced per donor, roughly 20% of them non-productive. A later genetic analysis used genome-wide SNP genotypes for about 65% of the roughly 700 donors, treating that subset as a discovery cohort. Typing coverage varied by locus: 629-630 donors for A, B, C, DRB1 and DQB1; more than 500 for DQA1; more than 600 for DPA1; roughly 470 for DPB1. Every discovery cohort repertoire had been produced on one sequencing platform.

The cohort comprised 666 healthy bone marrow donors. Cohort members were all nominally healthy when sampled, although unrecorded immune exposures were likely present. The donor tested CMV seronegative and was one of the 352 seronegative cohort members. A peripheral blood sample was collected from each donor, and TCR beta sequencing was performed on peripheral blood mononuclear cells. Genomic DNA was extracted from the blood cell samples with the Qiagen DNeasy Blood Extraction Kit. The CDR3 contains 15 residues, cysteine and phenylalanine counted. Only the CDR3 DNA stays, 45 bases, in frame from base 1. V is pared back by 2 bases and J by 3 bases, with 10 bases lying between the germline termini. CDR1 MGHDK and CDR2 SYGVNS are derived from the germline V gene. The study at large found these results: For the cohort, immune exposure information was limited to CMV serostatus. V-gene and J-gene trimming of TCR beta chains was associated with a missense DCLRE1C variant in a later genetic analysis, and the association was replicated in an independent cohort. A cluster of highly shared sequence variants was judged likely to represent a technical artifact of the sequencing pipeline. According to a later genetic analysis, donors in an Asian-associated ancestry cluster had fewer N-insertions in productive TCRs than the roughly 700-donor mean. In this cohort, only TCR beta chains were sequenced, and detectable features were limited by the absence of alpha or paired-chain data. Specific HLA alleles were associated with over 15,000 TCR beta sequences at a false discovery rate of 0.05 in a later analysis. Assigning TCR associations to individual alleles was difficult when HLA alleles, especially DR and DQ, strongly co-occurred. Because counts were too low, more than 15 rarely observed V segments, including chromosome 9 orphons, were excluded from the earlier analysis of under 650 of the donors. In the study, 150 to 200 TCR beta chains were listed as associated with cytomegalovirus. In a later analysis, the rate of TCR association differed among HLA loci, with DRB1 alleles having the most associated TCRs and HLA-C alleles having the fewest. According to a later analysis, parvovirus B19, influenza, CMV and Epstein-Barr virus appeared linked to several top co-occurrence clusters. Correlated functional status among segregating V segments might be attributable to linkage disequilibrium, but an unknown experimental factor could not be ruled out. It was suggested by the authors that the approach could potentially be generalized to other disease states and immunological phenotypes. In a later analysis, HLA-associated TCR beta chains were found to be more clonally expanded and to have lower generation probabilities than equally common non-associated chains. A further reported finding was that TCR beta sequences accurately predicted the HLA-A and HLA-B alleles for most subjects in the first cohort. Some IMGT-functional V segments, including TRBV6-2 and TRBV6-3, could not be told apart with the 87-base-pair reads, so those segments were excluded. Three of the identified cytomegalovirus-associated TCR beta chains were confirmed in vitro to be specific for cytomegalovirus antigens. Sequencing depth was assumed to be roughly uniform across donors in the presence/absence analyses, though that assumption may not hold. In an earlier analysis of a few hundred of the donors, most TCR beta V segments were observed in productive rearrangements about 87% or about 30% of the time, broadly matching IMGT annotations. In a later analysis, most CMV-associated TCR beta chains were found to appear HLA-restricted, with HLA associations seemingly driven largely by CMV exposure. Most TCR sequences were seen in very few donors, while some public TCRs were found in many individuals. Because some donors lacked HLA typing at each locus, the association tests relied only on the typed subset. Cytomegalovirus status was reported to be diagnosed by the classifier with high specificity and sensitivity in both the original and validation cohorts.

This clone was counted once. Its antigen is currently not known. Per-base qualities were not stored, and no clone one base away is much larger. The protocol used for the library was the immunoSEQ multiplex PCR assay. For the multiplex PCR, a mixture combining 60 forward primers for TCR Vbeta segments and 13 reverse primers for TCR Jbeta segments was used. The CDR3 region of rearranged TCR beta genes was amplified from genomic DNA by a multiplex PCR assay. The amplified TCR beta libraries were sequenced on the Illumina HiSeq System as 87-base-pair reads. For the original study's pipeline: Across the 670 or so repertoires, a later analysis counted 80 million or so unique TCR beta chains, approximately 10 million of which were shared by at least two donors. Raw reads were error-corrected and collapsed into unique sequences with a nearest-neighbor algorithm that merged closely related sequences to remove PCR and sequencing errors. Alignment of CDR3 sequences to IMGT reference sequences was used to assign V, D and J gene segments. Each retained sequence needed at least a six-nucleotide match to both a V gene segment and a J gene segment. Rearrangements were called productive when the CDR3 lacked stop codons and stayed in frame with V and J; all others were non-productive. Following IMGT convention, CDR3 was defined as the stretch from the second conserved V-encoded cysteine to the conserved J-encoded phenylalanine. The earlier analysis of some 540 of the donors excluded any sequence lacking an unambiguous match to a single V gene segment. In an earlier analysis of 587 of the donors, a V segment was called functional when productive rearrangements were above 56.7%, and segregating when the standard deviation between donors exceeded 5%. A statistical classification framework was developed to diagnose cytomegalovirus status using the catalog of TCR beta chain sequences. A later analysis assigned V and J genes by comparing TCR nucleotide sequences with IMGT/GENE-DB human TR gene sequences. Using the TCRdist pipeline, a later analysis assigned CDR3 sequences along with most-parsimonious VDJ recombination scenarios. In a later analysis, every TCR beta chain was defined by the combination of its CDR3 amino acid sequence and its V-gene family, and reads without a unique V-gene family were dropped. In a later analysis, a few hundred highly shared, low-generation-probability nucleotide sequences were removed to address suspected cross-contamination and a sequencing artifact. In a later analysis, a clonal expansion index for each public chain was calculated from normalized within-repertoire ranks of inferred template counts. In a later analysis, generation probabilities were computed with a VDJ recombination model fitted to out-of-frame rearrangements, and the resulting probabilities were checked against IGoR. A later analysis scored TCR-TCR, TCR-HLA and TCR-CMV co-occurrence with hypergeometric tests, applying a repertoire-size bias correction to TCR pairs. To estimate false discovery rates, a later analysis permuted the HLA or CMV assignments 20 times. In a later analysis, co-occurring TCRs were grouped using DBSCAN, and TCRdist sequence similarity was added for clustering within HLA-allele-positive subsets. For co-occurrence clustering, repertoires with fewer than 30,000 or more than 120,000 public chains were excluded, along with roughly 5 repertoires with anomalous nucleotide sharing. TCRdb carries this immuneACCESS record with in-frame sequences only. Its versions omit some clonotypes, under half of them owing to an unresolved V gene in the studies checked, with the rest unexplained. That table gives V, J and clone size, and the DNA gave D and trimming. The sample table holds some 130,000 clones, of which about 77% were seen once. The top ten constitute 3.9% of the sample.

Sequenced input: PBMCs. The source of this sequence is a male donor in good health and CMV-seronegative. The chain is made from TRBV25-1 and TRBJ2-2, and perhaps TRBD1 as D gene, on 6 matching bases. The sequenced DNA is TGTGCCAGCAGTGAAGGGGACAAGTACACCGGGGAGCTGTTTTTT. Translated, it gives CASSEGDKYTGELFF.